One sample yielded the 20 T cell receptor beta chains listed below, sequenced in a study of blood T cell repertoires in COVID-19. Using immunoSEQ multiplex PCR, the repertoire was profiled, and TCRdb retains in-frame clones only, with some absent. This sample has 190,000 or so clones, with around 83% found just once. Source material: peripheral blood. The receptor source for this set is a man over 45 with active or convalescent COVID-19.

This clone has only one observation. The chain carries TRBV7-2 and TRBJ1-4; 12 nucleotides match TRBD1. Germline V gene lookup returns CDR1 SGHTA and CDR2 FQGNSA. The CDR3 loop spans 17 amino acids. V lost 4 bases to trimming and J lost 8 bases; unmatched junction nucleotides: 11. CDR3 DNA sequence: TGTGCCAGCAGCTCCGGGACAGGGGGCGGTGTGGGAGAAAAACTGTTTTTT. Translating it yields CASSSGTGGGVGEKLFF.

This sequence joins TRBV9 and TRBJ2-7; 7 bases agree with TRBD1. Germline CDR1 reads SGDLS; CDR2 reads YYNGEE. Trimming took 4 bases from V and 2 from J; bases not matched to a gene: 9. The CDR3 length is 15 residues. This CDR3 reads CASSPQGQVTYEQYF. As DNA, the CDR3 is TGTGCCAGCAGCCCCCAAGGACAGGTCACCTACGAGCAGTACTTC. The complete variable domain, with remaining parts taken from reference TRBV9 and TRBJ2-7, reads DSGVTQTPKHLITATGQRVTLRCSPRSGDLSVYWYQQSLDQGLQFLIQYYNGEERAKGNILERFSAQQFPDLHSELNLSSLELGDSALYFCASSPQGQVTYEQYFGPGTRLTVT.

The chain couples TRBV5-4 to TRBJ1-2; 9 positions agree with TRBD1. The CDR3 loop spans 15 amino acids. The junction had 4 bases not matched to a gene; V was cut back by 4 bases and J by 0 bases. Germline-derived CDR1 and CDR2 are SGHNT and YYREEE (reference sequence). CDR3 sequence: CASSSRQGANYGYTF. The DNA of the CDR3 is TGTGCCAGCAGCAGCCGACAGGGGGCTAACTATGGCTACACCTTC.

The gene calls are TRBV11-2 and TRBJ2-7; D not certain. The germline V gene has CDR1 SGHAT and CDR2 FQNNGV. Trimming stripped 1 base from V and 0 bases from J, with 7 bases between. This CDR3 has 14 amino acids. The CDR3, as DNA: TGTGCCAGCAGCTTAGTCCGCGGCTCCTACGAGCAGTACTTC. It translates to CASSLVRGSYEQYF.

As concerns this clone: Germline and junction disagree at one end, which may indicate a read error. This chain uses TRBV3-1 (or the pseudogene TRBV3-2) with TRBJ2-3; no definite D call. Germline V lookup: CDR1 LGHDT, CDR2 YNNKEL (reference sequence). This CDR3 comprises 15 residues. The CDR3 is CASSQGALSTDTQYF. The CDR3 nucleotides are TGTGCCAGCAGCCAAGGCGCTTTAAGCACGGATACGCAGTATTTT.

The chain carries TRBV5-4 and TRBJ2-3, with 9 bases fitting TRBD2. After removal of 3 bases from V and 5 bases from J, the junction contained 10 bases not matched to a gene. CDR3 size: 16 residues. Germline CDR1 is SGHNT and CDR2 is YYREEE (reference sequence). CDR3 sequence reads: CASSSSSGAGGDTQYF. In DNA, the CDR3 is TGTGCCAGCAGCTCTTCTAGCGGGGCGGGAGGAGATACGCAGTATTTT.

The chain employs TRBV2 and TRBJ1-1; weak D call: TRBD1 (5 bases). This CDR3 has 12 residues. The ends were cut back, 1 base at V and 9 bases at J, with 9 bases in the middle. CDR1 is SNHLY, CDR2 FYNNEI, per germline. CDR3 sequence: CASSEGSGKAFF. CDR3 nucleotides: TGTGCCAGCAGTGAAGGCTCAGGGAAAGCTTTCTTT.

The genes are TRBV21-1 and TRBJ1-1. TRBV21-1 is described as a pseudogene. The CDR3 is made up of 15 amino acids. The CDR3 loop reads CASSKVSVPKSEAFF. CDR3 sequence (DNA): TGTGCCAGCAGCAAAGTGAGTGTCCCTAAGTCTGAAGCTTTCTTT.

This clone was found a few times. This rearrangement joins TRBV27 to TRBJ1-1; D is ambiguous. V lost 6 bases to trimming and J lost 7 bases, with 15 bases between them. CDR3 length equals 13 residues. CDR1 and CDR2 (germline): MNHEY, SMNVEV (reference sequence). As DNA, the CDR3 is TGTGCCAGCAGACCACTAAGAGGGATTGAAGCTTTCTTT. It is translated as CASRPLRGIEAFF.

V is TRBV29-1 and J is TRBJ1-2, with D possibly being TRBD1 (5 bases). Germline loops: CDR1 SQVTM, CDR2 ANQGSEA. V dropped 0 bases and J dropped 5 bases, with 13 bases sitting between them. The CDR3 loop spans 14 amino acids. CDR3 in DNA: TGCAGCGTTGAAGATCCGACAGAGAAATATGGCTACACCTTC. Translated: CSVEDPTEKYGYTF.

This clone was found once. The CDR3 protein is CASSPWDRGNSPLHF. The CDR3 bases are TGCGCCAGCAGCCCATGGGACAGGGGAAATTCACCCCTCCACTTT. The J gene is TRBJ1-6, the V gene TRBV5-1, with 10 bases fitting TRBD1. Looked up from germline, CDR1 is SGHRS and CDR2 is YFSETQ. The junction had 5 bases not matched to a gene; V was cut back by 4 bases and J by 7 bases. The CDR3 contains 15 residues.

The genes are TRBV2 and TRBJ2-5; perhaps TRBD2 as D (5 bases). Per the germline V gene, CDR1 is SNHLY and CDR2 is FYNNEI. Trimming removed 8 bases at V and 2 bases at J, with 12 bases between. The CDR3 length is 13 residues. CDR3 amino acids: CASLPGLQETQYF. The CDR3 coding sequence is TGTGCCAGCCTACCGGGGTTACAAGAGACCCAGTACTTC.

The rearrangement uses TRBV6-2 or TRBV6-3 and TRBJ2-6; the match to TRBD1 covers 9 bases. The CDR3 sequence is 21 residues long. The ends lost 5 bases at V and 4 bases at J; junction bases unmatched: 21. CDR1 and CDR2 from the germline V gene are MNHEY and SVGEGT. CDR3 in amino acids: CASSPRLPGTGTSAGANVLTF. Written as DNA, the CDR3 is TGTGCCAGCAGTCCCCGTTTGCCCGGGACAGGGACATCAGCCGGGGCCAACGTCCTGACTTTC.

The count of this clone is one. This chain links TRBV19 with TRBJ2-7; 9 bases line up with TRBD1. The V and J ends lost 3 bases and 2 bases, in that order; junction bases with no gene match: 5. The CDR3 sequence is 15 residues long. The germline CDR1 and CDR2 sequences are LNHDA and SQIVND (reference sequence). CDR3 amino acids: CASSIDRGYTYEQYF. The CDR3 DNA reads TGTGCCAGTAGTATCGACAGGGGGTACACCTACGAGCAGTACTTC.

In nucleotides, the CDR3 is TGCGCCAGCAGCTTCCTAGACAGGGGATCCGAGCAGTACTTC. Its translation is CASSFLDRGSEQYF. V is TRBV5-1 and J is TRBJ2-7; 8 nucleotides match TRBD1. Trimming took 2 bases from V and 6 from J; bases not matched to a gene: 7. Per germline, CDR1 SGHRS and CDR2 YFSETQ. The CDR3 contains 14 residues.

The CDR3 DNA is TGCGCCAGCAGCCAGACAGGGTGGGATTCACCCCTCCACTTT. Protein sequence: CASSQTGWDSPLHF. The J gene is TRBJ1-6, the V gene TRBV4-1; 7 nucleotides line up with TRBD1. With 3 bases clipped from V and 8 bases from J, the junction kept 4 bases outside the gene matches. The CDR3 is 14 amino acids. The germline V gene has CDR1 MGHRA and CDR2 YSYEKL.

This chain uses TRBV25-1 with TRBJ2-5, with 7 bases fitting TRBD2. V lost 3 bases and J lost 5; bases outside the gene matches: 9. Germline V gives CDR1 MGHDK, CDR2 SYGVNS. This CDR3 has 15 residues. CDR3 amino acids: CASSDFGGGRETQYF. The CDR3 bases are TGTGCCAGCAGTGACTTTGGCGGGGGACGGGAGACCCAGTACTTC.

The chain recombines TRBV14 with TRBJ2-5, with D hard to call. With 3 bases removed from V and 5 bases from J, the gap between germline ends came to 10 bases. CDR1 is SGHDN, CDR2 FVKESK, per germline. The CDR3 is made up of 13 amino acids. The CDR3 is CASSQELRETQYF. DNA of the CDR3: TGTGCCAGCAGCCAGGAACTGAGGGAGACCCAGTACTTC.

This clone was seen once. The V call is TRBV6-1, the J call TRBJ1-4, with D unclear. V was shortened by 0 bases and J by 10 bases, with 15 bases between the two germline ends. The CDR3 consists of 15 residues. From germline, CDR1 is MNHNS and CDR2 SASEGT. The CDR3 reads CASSEAEWSARKLFF. For the CDR3, the DNA is TGTGCCAGCAGTGAAGCCGAGTGGTCTGCTCGAAAACTGTTTTTT.

The chain links TRBV10-2 to TRBJ2-2; 9 nucleotides line up with TRBD1. V shed 6 bases and J 5 bases; nucleotides not matched to a gene: 7. This CDR3 spans 15 amino acids. Germline V gene lookup returns CDR1 WSHSY and CDR2 SAAADI. The DNA of the CDR3 is TGCGCCAGCAGGGCGGGACAGGGCTGGACCGGGGAGCTGTTTTTT. It encodes CASRAGQGWTGELFF.